In this sample, the clone carrying this T cell receptor (beta chain) turned up a few times. The antigen is unknown. TCRdb re-called the 5' RACE reads through MiXCR, storing one row per CDR3 protein. The sample comprises about 130,000 distinct CDR3 sequences, approximately 15% of which are singletons, and about 5.2% rests with the top ten. The CDR3 has 15 residues. V lost 5 bases and J lost 3, with 17 bases in between. These data belong to a study of T-cell memory formation after mild COVID-19. General study findings and limits: Clones contracting day 15 to 85 were balanced CD4/CD8; later expanders leaned CD4+.

The TCR was taken from a man younger than 35 who had mild COVID-19 (a few samples of this study predate the infection). Cell type and time point are not known. The chain employs TRBV12-3 or TRBV12-4 and TRBJ2-7; D is unresolved. Specimen: PBMCs or a T cell subset sorted from them (not recorded which). CDR3 sequence reads: CASSPFFGSFYEQYF. DNA for the CDR3: TGTGCCAGCAGTCCATTCTTTGGCTCCTTCTACGAGCAGTACTTC.